This T cell receptor beta chain was sequenced during a study of control samples from healthy donors and cancer patients. The CDR3 spans 13 residues. Looked up from germline, CDR1 is LGHNA and CDR2 is YSLEER. Trimming stripped 4 bases from V and 8 bases from J, with 13 bases between. Here immunoSEQ multiplex PCR was the method, and the copy in TCRdb shows in-frame clones only, minus some. In the table there are tens of thousands of clones, 65% to 85% of which are singletons. V and J are TRBV4-3 and TRBJ2-3; D may correspond to TRBD1 or TRBD2 (5 bases each). This TCR was recovered from a man between 65 and 85 years old with lung cancer. Sequenced sample: PBMCs. The CDR3 loop reads CASSPVGVGTQYF. DNA of the CDR3: TGCGCCAGCAGCCCAGTGGGGGTGGGTACGCAGTATTTT.